These 8 T cell receptor beta chains were all obtained from the same sample, sequenced in a study of Ad26.COV2.S vaccination and SARS-CoV-2 variants. As to treatment: some 20 received Ad26.COV2.S at low or high dose, single or two shots; roughly five received placebo; per-sample allocation not given. Sampling took place 63 days after the first vaccine or placebo injection. Generated by immunoSEQ multiplex PCR, the TCRdb table keeps only in-frame clones and is missing some. This repertoire shows about 350,000 clones, less than 90% found once; its top ten account for around 6.4%. The input for sequencing was peripheral blood, taken in a trial of Ad26.COV2.S vaccine versus placebo. The receptors were gathered from a person aged 18-65 years who received the Ad26.COV2.S COVID-19 vaccine or a placebo.

This clone was recorded a few times. The chain recombines TRBV27 with TRBJ2-3; D might be TRBD1 (5 bases). The length of the CDR3 is 13 residues. Trimming removed 8 bases at V and 2 bases at J, with 11 bases between. Per germline, CDR1 MNHEY and CDR2 SMNVEV (reference sequence). The chain's CDR3 is CASSGRNTDTQYF. The CDR3 coding sequence is TGTGCCAGCTCAGGGCGGAACACAGATACGCAGTATTTT.

This rearrangement joins TRBV7-8 to TRBJ1-4; 9 bases are a match to TRBD1. Germline V gene lookup returns CDR1 SGHVS and CDR2 FQNEAQ. The CDR3 spans 17 residues. Trimming removed 4 bases from V and 5 bases from J; junction bases left unmatched: 11. As DNA, the CDR3 is TGTGCCAGCAGCTCTAGGGCCTACAGGGGGCTGAATGAAAAACTGTTTTTT. This codes for CASSSRAYRGLNEKLFF.

This chain uses TRBV18 with TRBJ2-3; 7 bases agree with TRBD1. Trimming removed 8 bases from V and 0 bases from J; junction bases left unmatched: 5. CDR1 KGHSH and CDR2 LQKENI come from the germline V gene. The CDR3 is 14 amino acids. CDR3 sequence reads: CASTRDRSTDTQYF. CDR3 DNA: TGTGCCAGCACCCGGGACAGAAGCACAGATACGCAGTATTTT.

J is TRBJ2-5 and V is TRBV5-1, with D perhaps matching TRBD1 (5 bases). Germline V gene data show CDR1 as SGHRS and CDR2 as YFSETQ. The length of the CDR3 is 13 residues. V lost 3 bases and J lost 1, with 7 bases in between. Here the CDR3 DNA reads TGCGCCAGCAGCTCTCAGGGCCAAGAGACCCAGTACTTC. This encodes CASSSQGQETQYF.

The V and J genes are TRBV28 and TRBJ1-2; 8 positions match TRBD1. V lost 5 bases, J lost 7 bases, and 9 bases stayed unmatched. CDR3 length: 14 residues. CDR1 is MDHEN and CDR2 is SYDVKM in the germline V gene. The CDR3 nucleotides are TGTGCCAGCAGTCCACTCAGGGGGCGGGGTGGCTACACCTTC. Translation: CASSPLRGRGGYTF.

This sequence joins TRBV4-1 and TRBJ1-5; D possibly corresponds to TRBD1 (6 bases). This CDR3 comprises 16 residues. V gave up 4 bases and J gave up 7 bases, with 20 bases separating them. The germline gives CDR1 MGHRA, CDR2 YSYEKL. CDR3 in amino acids: CASSPQGLGGWQPQHF. In DNA form, the CDR3 reads TGCGCCAGCAGCCCTCAGGGGTTGGGGGGCTGGCAGCCCCAGCATTTT.

The chain joins TRBV5-5 to TRBJ2-4; no clear D gene. CDR3 length equals 15 residues. Germline-derived CDR1 and CDR2 are SGHKS and YYEKEE (reference sequence). Trimming left V 0 bases short and J 8 bases short, with 15 bases between. The CDR3 DNA is TGTGCCAGCAGCTTGGATGGTGGGGTGGGTTACATTCAGTACTTC. Residues: CASSLDGGVGYIQYF.

The chain combines TRBV4-1 with TRBJ1-2; D remains unclear. CDR1 and CDR2 (germline): MGHRA, YSYEKL. V shed 4 bases and J shed 0 bases, with 24 bases lying between them. The CDR3 runs 19 residues. The CDR3 DNA follows: TGCGCCAGCAGCCGGCATTATTCAAAAAACAAGGAAGCTAACTATGGCTACACCTTC. Its protein product is CASSRHYSKNKEANYGYTF.